This T cell receptor (beta chain) was retrieved from a study of T cells in localized non-small cell lung cancer. Regarding the study as a whole: Uninvolved neighboring lung showed the greatest T cell clonality, exceeding tumor. Higher T cell density in the blood was associated with longer overall survival, whereas higher adjacent-lung clonality associated with shorter survival. Of the top 100 tumor clones, median approximately 60 were in adjacent lung, approximately 29 among its top 100. Sequencing covered just one tumor region, so heterogeneity cannot be ruled out.

The CDR3 is 16 amino acids. Germline assignment: CDR1 MNHNY and CDR2 SVGAGI (reference sequence). V lost 2 bases to trimming and J lost 8 bases; unmatched junction nucleotides: 9. To note about this clone: Its specificity is unknown.

TCRdb keeps only in-frame clones here, not all; method: immunoSEQ multiplex PCR. The table records 7,500 to 10,000 clones, less than 95% of them present only once. The sequence came from a male donor at least 60 years old with stage III squamous cell lung carcinoma. This chain links TRBV6-6 with TRBJ1-6; 7 bases line up with TRBD1. The specimen was peripheral blood, collected before any cancer treatment. The CDR3 protein is CASSYQTGKSYSPLHF. In DNA form, the CDR3 reads TGTGCCAGCAGTTACCAGACAGGGAAGAGCTATTCACCCCTCCACTTT.